This T cell receptor beta chain is drawn from a study of cytomegalovirus exposure and HLA in healthy donors. Whole-study results and caveats: Cytomegalovirus association was listed for 164 TCR beta chains.

This clone was seen once. Its specificity is unknown. Deletions cut 11 bases from V and 3 bases from J, with 12 bases between. The CDR3 spans 12 residues. Germline CDR1 is MDHEN and CDR2 is SYDVKM. 60 Vbeta and 13 Jbeta primers were used in PCR. Sequencing used immunoSEQ multiplex PCR; TCRdb keeps in-frame clones, though not all of them. The sample carries over 40,000 clones, 77% recorded once. Sequencing input: PBMCs. The TCR was taken from a woman between 35 and 50 years old in good health and CMV-seropositive. The chain uses TRBV28 and TRBJ2-3, with a possible D match to TRBD2 (5 bases). The CDR3, as DNA: TGTGCCGGCGGTAGCGTAACAGATACGCAGTATTTT. It specifies CAGGSVTDTQYF.